This entry lists 15 T cell receptor beta chains sequenced from one sample in a study of blood T cell repertoires in COVID-19. Method: immunoSEQ multiplex PCR; TCRdb's copy keeps in-frame clones and lacks some. Among around 240,000 clones listed, almost 85% were seen once. Sequencing was done on a sample of peripheral blood. All receptors come from an elderly woman with acute or convalescent COVID-19.

The chain is built from TRBV5-1 and TRBJ2-1; possibly TRBD2 for D (5 bases). V shed 3 bases and J shed 0 bases, with 19 bases lying between them. There are 18 residues in the CDR3. Germline CDR1 reads SGHRS; CDR2 reads YFSETQ. DNA of the CDR3: TGCGCCAGCAGCTCCTCCTGGGGTAGCGCTAGCTCCTACAATGAGCAGTTCTTC. Translated, it gives CASSSSWGSASSYNEQFF.

This chain's CDR3 is CASSLGYREINNQPQHF. The CDR3 nucleotides are TGTGCCAGCAGCTTGGGGTACAGGGAGATAAACAATCAGCCCCAGCATTTT. V is TRBV5-8 and J is TRBJ1-5; D perhaps matches TRBD1 (6 bases). Trimming left V 0 bases short and J 3 bases short, with 16 bases between. This CDR3 contains 17 residues. Germline CDR1 and CDR2: SGHTS and YDEGEE.

The rearrangement uses TRBV6-5 and TRBJ2-5, with a weak D call TRBD2 (5 bases). V lost 1 base to trimming and J lost 2 bases, with 11 bases between them. From germline, CDR1 is MNHEY and CDR2 SVGAGI. CDR3 length: 15 residues. The CDR3 loop is CASSYWRASQETQYF. CDR3 sequence (DNA): TGTGCCAGCAGTTACTGGCGGGCATCGCAAGAGACCCAGTACTTC.

Only one count was recorded for this clone. The chain is built from TRBV21-1 and TRBJ2-7; whether TRBD2, the table's D call, matches the DNA was not checked. TRBV21-1 is classified as a pseudogene. The CDR3 has 11 amino acids. CDR3 DNA sequence: TGTGCCAAGGAGTGCGCTGCCGAGCAGTACTTC. Protein: CAKECAAEQYF.

V and J are TRBV7-6 and TRBJ1-1; D remains ambiguous. V lost 4 bases and J 1 base, leaving 10 bases between the germline ends. Per germline, CDR1 SGHVS and CDR2 FNYEAQ. The CDR3 extends over 14 amino acids. In DNA, the CDR3 is TGTGCCAGCAGCTCCCGGGAGGGGAACACTGAAGCTTTCTTT. It codes for CASSSREGNTEAFF. Based on the CDR3 plus reference TRBV7-6 and TRBJ1-1, the full variable domain is GAGVSQSPRYKVTKRGQDVALRCDPISGHVSLYWYRQALGQGPEFLTYFNYEAQQDKSGLPNDRFSAERPEGSISTLTIQRTEQRDSAMYRCASSSREGNTEAFFGQGTRLTVV.

This clone was seen a few times. The chain employs TRBV28 and TRBJ1-1; D not certain. Per the germline V gene, CDR1 is MDHEN and CDR2 is SYDVKM. V gave up 10 bases and J gave up 1 base, with 4 bases separating them. The CDR3 covers 10 residues. CDR3 in amino acids: CATRNTEAFF. The DNA of the CDR3 is TGTGCCACCCGGAACACTGAAGCTTTCTTT.

The chain joins TRBV18 to TRBJ1-5, with 7 bases identical to TRBD1. This CDR3 contains 15 residues. The trim removed 3 bases at V and 6 bases at J, leaving 8 bases unmatched. The germline V gene encodes CDR1 KGHSH and CDR2 LQKENI. The CDR3 nucleotides read TGTGCCAGCTCACCCGGGACAGCCACGGCTCAGCCCCAGCATTTT. Amino acids: CASSPGTATAQPQHF.

This clone showed up just once. The chain uses TRBV9 and TRBJ2-1, with TRBD2 identical over 10 bases. The CDR3 contains 16 residues. Germline CDR1 reads SGDLS; CDR2 reads YYNGEE. With V trimmed by 4 bases and J by 6 bases, 10 bases remained unmatched. CDR3 sequence (DNA): TGTGCCAGCAGCACATTAGCGGGAGGCCTTTTCAATGAGCAGTTCTTC. This sequence encodes CASSTLAGGLFNEQFF.

The chain couples TRBV6-5 to TRBJ1-3, with D tentatively TRBD1 (5 bases). V was clipped by 4 bases and J by 6 bases, with 16 bases between them. The CDR3 sequence is 15 residues long. Germline assignment: CDR1 MNHEY and CDR2 SVGAGI. The CDR3 DNA reads TGTGCCAGCAGTTGGGACTCCAAACGAGAAAACACCATATATTTT. This codes for CASSWDSKRENTIYF.

The V and J genes are TRBV14 and TRBJ1-3; 12 bases fit TRBD1. The CDR3 contains 18 residues. CDR1 and CDR2 (germline): SGHDN, FVKESK. The ends lost 0 bases at V and 3 bases at J; junction bases unmatched: 6. The CDR3 coding sequence is TGTGCCAGCAGCCAAGATAGGGACAGGGGGCGTTGTGGAAACACCATATATTTT. Amino acid sequence: CASSQDRDRGRCGNTIYF.

This clone was picked up one time. This rearrangement joins TRBV7-2 to TRBJ1-6, with 9 bases fitting TRBD1. Germline CDR1 reads SGHTA; CDR2 reads FQGNSA. V lost 1 base to trimming and J lost 7 bases; unmatched junction nucleotides: 2. This CDR3 spans 15 amino acids. In DNA form, the CDR3 reads TGTGCCAGCAGCTTAGTGGGGACAGGGAATTCACCCCTCCACTTT. Its protein is CASSLVGTGNSPLHF. The full variable domain, its missing parts supplied by reference TRBV7-2 and TRBJ1-6, is GAGVSQSPSNKVTEKGKDVELRCDPISGHTALYWYRQSLGQGLEFLIYFQGNSAPDKSGLPSDRFSAERTGGSVSTLTIQRTQQEDSAVYLCASSLVGTGNSPLHFGNGTRLTVT.

In nucleotides, the CDR3 is TGTGCCAGCAGTTTATTGATCGGGTCGAACACTGAAGCTTTCTTT. It yields the protein CASSLLIGSNTEAFF. The chain combines TRBV28 with TRBJ1-1; D uncertain. This CDR3 is 15 amino acids long. The V end lost 1 base, the J end lost 1 base, and 10 bases lay between the germline ends. Germline CDR1 is MDHEN and CDR2 is SYDVKM.

The V call is TRBV10-3, the J call TRBJ1-1; D gene ambiguous. V lost 3 bases and J 4 bases, leaving 6 bases between the germline ends. Per the germline V gene, CDR1 is ENHRY and CDR2 is SYGVKD. The CDR3 covers 12 residues. The CDR3 sequence: CAISETGTEAFF. CDR3 coding DNA: TGTGCCATCAGTGAAACGGGCACTGAAGCTTTCTTT.

This clone occurred once. The V and J genes are TRBV28 and TRBJ1-4; 7 positions agree with TRBD1. Trimming cost V 3 bases and J 8 bases; bases outside gene matches: 6. The CDR3 consists of 14 residues. Per the germline V gene, CDR1 is MDHEN and CDR2 is SYDVKM. In DNA, the CDR3 is TGTGCCAGCAGTTTGTCCCAGGGGGTGGAAAAACTGTTTTTT. Residues: CASSLSQGVEKLFF. Combining the CDR3 with reference TRBV28 and TRBJ1-4 gives the whole variable domain DVKVTQSSRYLVKRTGEKVFLECVQDMDHENMFWYRQDPGLGLRLIYFSYDVKMKEKGDIPEGYSVSREKKERFSLILESASTNQTSMYLCASSLSQGVEKLFFGSGTQLSVL.

The genes are TRBV7-2 and TRBJ2-1, with TRBD2 identical over 9 bases. Germline assignment: CDR1 SGHTA and CDR2 FQGNSA. Germline trimming cut 4 bases from V and 8 bases from J; bases unmatched to any gene: 9. The CDR3 extends over 15 amino acids. CDR3 nucleotide sequence: TGTGCCAGCAGCTCCCCGGGACTAGCATCCCATGAGCAGTTCTTC. Amino acid sequence: CASSSPGLASHEQFF. Complete variable domain (other parts from reference TRBV7-2 and TRBJ2-1): GAGVSQSPSNKVTEKGKDVELRCDPISGHTALYWYRQSLGQGLEFLIYFQGNSAPDKSGLPSDRFSAERTGGSVSTLTIQRTQQEDSAVYLCASSSPGLASHEQFFGPGTRLTVL.